These 2 T cell receptor beta chains came from one sample sequenced in a study of T-cell memory formation after mild COVID-19. TCRdb processed the 5' RACE reads anew with MiXCR; each CDR3 protein has one entry. The sample includes more than 200,000 distinct CDR3 sequences, about 16% seen only once; the top ten take around 3.7%. The sequenced material came from PBMCs or a T cell subset sorted from them (not recorded which). The source is a man aged 18-30 years who had mild COVID-19 (a few samples of this study predate the infection). Cell type and time point are not known.

CDR3 protein: CASSYQRGSEKLFF. In DNA, the CDR3 is TGCGCCAGCAGCTATCAGCGGGGGAGTGAAAAACTGTTTTTT. This chain joins TRBV4-1 and TRBJ1-4; perhaps TRBD1 as D (5 bases). The germline CDR1 and CDR2 sequences are MGHRA and YSYEKL. Trimming pared 5 bases from V and 7 bases from J, leaving 14 bases between. CDR3 length: 14 residues.

As regards this clonotype: At one end, the junction sequence differs from germline, possibly due to a read error. The genes are TRBV7-7 and TRBJ2-1, with D hard to call. Germline CDR1 reads SSHAT; CDR2 reads FNYEAQ (reference sequence). This CDR3 comprises 12 residues. CDR3 nucleotide sequence: TGTGCTAGCAGCCCCGGCGCCGGGGAGCAGTTCTTC. Translation: CASSPGAGEQFF. The full variable domain, with the rest looked up from reference TRBV7-7 and TRBJ2-1, is GAGVSQSPRYKVTKRGQDVTLRCDPISSHATLYWYQQALGQGPEFLTYFNYEAQPDKSGLPSDRFSAERPEGSISTLTIQRTEQRDSAMYRCASSPGAGEQFFGPGTRLTVL.